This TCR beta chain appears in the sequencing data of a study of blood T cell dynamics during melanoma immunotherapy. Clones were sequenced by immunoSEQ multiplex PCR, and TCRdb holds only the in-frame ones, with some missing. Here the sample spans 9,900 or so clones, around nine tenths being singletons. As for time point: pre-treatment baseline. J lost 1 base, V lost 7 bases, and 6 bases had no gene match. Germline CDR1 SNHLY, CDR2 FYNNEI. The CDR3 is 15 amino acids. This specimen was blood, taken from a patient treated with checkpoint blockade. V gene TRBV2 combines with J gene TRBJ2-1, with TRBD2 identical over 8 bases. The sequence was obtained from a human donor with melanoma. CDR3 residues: CASNWAGGSYNEQFF. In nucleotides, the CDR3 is TGTGCCAGCAACTGGGCGGGAGGTTCCTACAATGAGCAGTTCTTC.